A selection of T cell receptor beta chains follows, all from one sample in a study of blood T cell repertoires in COVID-19. Only in-frame clones appear in the TCRdb table, and some are missing; sequencing was by immunoSEQ multiplex PCR. The table shows approximately 35,000 clones, with 65% to 90% occurring only once. Sequences were obtained from peripheral blood. These receptors originate from a man in his sixties with active COVID-19. Both conserved end residues are part of each CDR3. The order of the fields is clone size, D gene, V gene, J gene, CDR3 DNA, CDR3 protein. The D gene is left open where the match is weak. Clone size is not always given. Where it is, it says once, few, many or a class for expanded clones.

clone size: -
D gene: -
V gene: TRBV9
J gene: TRBJ2-3
CDR3 DNA: TGTGCCAGCAACCCCTCCCAGGAAGATACGCAGTATTTT
CDR3 protein: CASNPSQEDTQYF

clone size: -
D gene: TRBD2
V gene: TRBV10-3
J gene: TRBJ2-1
CDR3 DNA: TGTGCCATCAGTGAGCCCCCGGGGGCTAGCGGGAGTGCTTTTTACAATGAGCAGTTCTTC
CDR3 protein: CAISEPPGASGSAFYNEQFF

clone size: -
D gene: -
V gene: TRBV13
J gene: TRBJ2-5
CDR3 DNA: TGTGCCAGCAGTAATCGGGGTATTGAGACCCAGTACTTC
CDR3 protein: CASSNRGIETQYF

clone size: -
D gene: -
V gene: TRBV12-3/TRBV12-4
J gene: TRBJ2-3
CDR3 DNA: TGTGCCAGCACTTCGAACAGGGCAGATACGCAGTATTTT
CDR3 protein: CASTSNRADTQYF

clone size: once
D gene: TRBD1
V gene: TRBV27
J gene: TRBJ1-4
CDR3 DNA: TGTGCCAGCAGTCCTAGGACAGGGTGGGCCACTAATGAAAAACTGTTTTTT
CDR3 protein: CASSPRTGWATNEKLFF

clone size: -
D gene: TRBD2
V gene: TRBV7-8
J gene: TRBJ2-7
CDR3 DNA: TGTGCCAGCAGCTCAGGGACTAGTGCGAGCGAGCAGTACTTC
CDR3 protein: CASSSGTSASEQYF

clone size: -
D gene: TRBD1
V gene: TRBV15
J gene: TRBJ2-7
CDR3 DNA: TGTGCCACCAAGCGGGACAGGGGACCCTTCGAGCAGTACTTC
CDR3 protein: CATKRDRGPFEQYF

clone size: once
D gene: -
V gene: TRBV7-9
J gene: TRBJ2-1
CDR3 DNA: TGTGCCAGCAGCACGTCCGCGCGGGAGCAGTTCTTC
CDR3 protein: CASSTSAREQFF

clone size: -
D gene: TRBD2
V gene: TRBV4-1
J gene: TRBJ2-1
CDR3 DNA: TGCGCCAGCAGCCAATTAGCGGGAGTGAACAATGAGCAGTTCTTC
CDR3 protein: CASSQLAGVNNEQFF

clone size: -
D gene: -
V gene: TRBV12-3/TRBV12-4
J gene: TRBJ2-1
CDR3 DNA: TGTGCCAGCAGTTTCGGGTACAATGAGCAGTTCTTC
CDR3 protein: CASSFGYNEQFF

clone size: -
D gene: -
V gene: TRBV9
J gene: TRBJ2-7
CDR3 DNA: TGTGCCAGCAGCGTAGACTGGACCGCAGGGACCTACGAGCAGTACTTC
CDR3 protein: CASSVDWTAGTYEQYF

clone size: -
D gene: TRBD1
V gene: TRBV5-1
J gene: TRBJ1-6
CDR3 DNA: TGCGCCAGCAGCTTGGGGCCGGGACAGATATTCAATTCACCCCTCCACTTT
CDR3 protein: CASSLGPGQIFNSPLHF

clone size: -
D gene: -
V gene: TRBV5-6
J gene: TRBJ2-7
CDR3 DNA: TGTGCCAGCAGCAGGATAGGGGCTTTTGGCGAGCAGTACTTC
CDR3 protein: CASSRIGAFGEQYF

clone size: -
D gene: TRBD1
V gene: TRBV14
J gene: TRBJ2-1
CDR3 DNA: TGTGCCAGCAGCCATAGAGCAGGACAGGGGTCCTACAATGAGCAGTTCTTC
CDR3 protein: CASSHRAGQGSYNEQFF

clone size: -
D gene: TRBD1
V gene: TRBV5-4
J gene: TRBJ2-5
CDR3 DNA: TGTGCCAGCAGCGTACGACAGGGTTCGATCCAAGAGACCCAGTACTTC
CDR3 protein: CASSVRQGSIQETQYF

clone size: -
D gene: -
V gene: TRBV7-9
J gene: TRBJ2-2
CDR3 DNA: TGTGCCAGCAGCCTACAGGGTTTCGGGGAGCTGTTTTTT
CDR3 protein: CASSLQGFGELFF

clone size: -
D gene: -
V gene: TRBV29-1
J gene: TRBJ2-3
CDR3 DNA: TGCAGCGTTGACTATCGGCGGGAAAGCACAGATACGCAGTATTTT
CDR3 protein: CSVDYRRESTDTQYF

clone size: -
D gene: -
V gene: TRBV18
J gene: TRBJ2-3
CDR3 DNA: TGTGCCGCCTCGAGCGGGACAACAGATACGCAGTATTTT
CDR3 protein: CAASSGTTDTQYF

clone size: -
D gene: -
V gene: TRBV7-8
J gene: TRBJ2-7
CDR3 DNA: TGTGCCAGCAGAATACAGGGTACGGAATCCTACGAGCAGTACTTC
CDR3 protein: CASRIQGTESYEQYF

clone size: -
D gene: -
V gene: TRBV7-8
J gene: TRBJ1-1
CDR3 DNA: TGTGCCAGCAGCTTAATGGACAGTTCTGAAGCTTTCTTT
CDR3 protein: CASSLMDSSEAFF

clone size: -
D gene: TRBD1
V gene: TRBV11-1
J gene: TRBJ2-3
CDR3 DNA: TGTGCCAGCAGCCCTGGACAGGGGGCGAGGACAGATACGCAGTATTTT
CDR3 protein: CASSPGQGARTDTQYF

clone size: few
D gene: -
V gene: TRBV27
J gene: TRBJ2-5
CDR3 DNA: TGTGCCACACGGGGTAACCAAGAGACCCAGTACTTC
CDR3 protein: CATRGNQETQYF

clone size: once
D gene: TRBD2
V gene: TRBV4-2
J gene: TRBJ2-5
CDR3 DNA: TGTGCCAGCAGCCAAGATCAAGGGACTAGCGGAACTCAAGAGACCCAGTACTTC
CDR3 protein: CASSQDQGTSGTQETQYF

clone size: once
D gene: TRBD2
V gene: TRBV29-1
J gene: TRBJ2-1
CDR3 DNA: TGCAGCGTTGGGGGTTTAGCGGGAGGGTCCAATGAGCAGTTCTTC
CDR3 protein: CSVGGLAGGSNEQFF

clone size: -
D gene: TRBD2
V gene: TRBV3-1/TRBV3-2
J gene: TRBJ2-3
CDR3 DNA: TGTGCCAGCAGCCCGCGGGGGCGGGAGGCAGATACGCAGTATTTT
CDR3 protein: CASSPRGREADTQYF

clone size: -
D gene: -
V gene: TRBV18
J gene: TRBJ2-2
CDR3 DNA: TGTGCCAGCTCACCTGCGGACACCGGGGAGCTGTTTTTT
CDR3 protein: CASSPADTGELFF

clone size: -
D gene: -
V gene: TRBV18
J gene: TRBJ1-1
CDR3 DNA: TGTGCCAGCTCCCCTCGGGGGAACACTGAAGCTTTCTTT
CDR3 protein: CASSPRGNTEAFF

clone size: -
D gene: TRBD2
V gene: TRBV7-2
J gene: TRBJ2-5
CDR3 DNA: TGTGCCAGCAGCTTGGGACTAGCCGTAGAGACCCAGTACTTC
CDR3 protein: CASSLGLAVETQYF

clone size: -
D gene: -
V gene: TRBV9
J gene: TRBJ2-3
CDR3 DNA: TGTGCCAGCAGCGTAGGGCTTAGCACAGATACGCAGTATTTT
CDR3 protein: CASSVGLSTDTQYF

clone size: -
D gene: TRBD2
V gene: TRBV4-1
J gene: TRBJ2-1
CDR3 DNA: TGCGCCAGCAGCCAAGAGGTGGCGGGTCTAGCGGGAGGGCCGAAAAAGTTCTTC
CDR3 protein: CASSQEVAGLAGGPKKFF

clone size: -
D gene: TRBD2
V gene: TRBV2
J gene: TRBJ2-7
CDR3 DNA: TGTGCCAGCAGTGGACTAGCGGGAGGTTCCTACGAGCAGTACTTC
CDR3 protein: CASSGLAGGSYEQYF

clone size: -
D gene: -
V gene: TRBV5-1
J gene: TRBJ2-7
CDR3 DNA: TGCGCCAGCAGCTTGTCTACAGGGAGCTCCTACGAGCAGTACTTC
CDR3 protein: CASSLSTGSSYEQYF

clone size: -
D gene: TRBD1
V gene: TRBV19
J gene: TRBJ2-7
CDR3 DNA: TGTGCCAGTAGGGACAGGTCCTACGAGCAGTACTTC
CDR3 protein: CASRDRSYEQYF

clone size: -
D gene: TRBD2
V gene: TRBV28
J gene: TRBJ2-3
CDR3 DNA: TGTGCCAGCAGTTTAATGCGAGGAAGCGGGAGGGCCGCGGGAGATACGCAGTATTTT
CDR3 protein: CASSLMRGSGRAAGDTQYF

clone size: -
D gene: TRBD2
V gene: TRBV6-6
J gene: TRBJ2-5
CDR3 DNA: TGTGCCAGCAGTATCCTAGCGGCCCTTCGAGGGACCCAGTACTTC
CDR3 protein: CASSILAALRGTQYF

clone size: -
D gene: TRBD2
V gene: TRBV19
J gene: TRBJ2-1
CDR3 DNA: TGTGCCAGCCGCGAAAGCGGGGGGACATACAATGAGCAGTTCTTC
CDR3 protein: CASRESGGTYNEQFF

clone size: -
D gene: TRBD2
V gene: TRBV29-1
J gene: TRBJ2-1
CDR3 DNA: TGCAGCGTGGCCGAGACTAGCGGGCTTAACAATGAGCAGTTCTTC
CDR3 protein: CSVAETSGLNNEQFF

clone size: -
D gene: TRBD2
V gene: TRBV9
J gene: TRBJ2-5
CDR3 DNA: TGTGCCAGCAGCTACGGACTAGCGGGTGTGGAGACCCAGTACTTC
CDR3 protein: CASSYGLAGVETQYF

clone size: -
D gene: -
V gene: TRBV20-1
J gene: TRBJ2-1
CDR3 DNA: TGCAGTGCTTCCCCAGGCATTGAGCAGTTCTTC
CDR3 protein: CSASPGIEQFF

clone size: -
D gene: -
V gene: TRBV5-1
J gene: TRBJ2-3
CDR3 DNA: TGCGCCAGCAGCCTGGGGGGCAGGGGAACAGATACGCAGTATTTT
CDR3 protein: CASSLGGRGTDTQYF

clone size: -
D gene: -
V gene: TRBV30
J gene: TRBJ2-2
CDR3 DNA: TGTGCCTGGAGTGTAACCGGGGGGAACACCGGGGAGCTGTTTTTT
CDR3 protein: CAWSVTGGNTGELFF

clone size: -
D gene: -
V gene: TRBV6-5
J gene: TRBJ2-7
CDR3 DNA: TGTGCCAGCAGTTACAAGGGGGACTCCTACGAGCAGTACTTC
CDR3 protein: CASSYKGDSYEQYF

clone size: -
D gene: -
V gene: TRBV9
J gene: TRBJ1-1
CDR3 DNA: TGTGCCAGCTCTCGGACTATGAACACTGAAGCTTTCTTT
CDR3 protein: CASSRTMNTEAFF

clone size: few
D gene: -
V gene: TRBV9
J gene: TRBJ1-6
CDR3 DNA: TGTGCCAGCAGCGTAGGAGGGAACAATTCACCCCTCCACTTT
CDR3 protein: CASSVGGNNSPLHF

clone size: -
D gene: TRBD2
V gene: TRBV7-3
J gene: TRBJ2-2
CDR3 DNA: TGTGCCAGCAGCTGGACTAGCGGCACCGGGGAGCTGTTTTTT
CDR3 protein: CASSWTSGTGELFF

clone size: -
D gene: -
V gene: TRBV3-1/TRBV3-2
J gene: TRBJ2-2
CDR3 DNA: TGTGCCAGCAGCCCCCAGGGGACCGGGGAGCTGTTTTTT
CDR3 protein: CASSPQGTGELFF

clone size: once
D gene: TRBD1
V gene: TRBV20-1
J gene: TRBJ2-1
CDR3 DNA: TGCAGTGCTAGTCGGACAGGGGCCTACAATGAGCAGTTCTTC
CDR3 protein: CSASRTGAYNEQFF

clone size: -
D gene: -
V gene: TRBV6-5
J gene: TRBJ1-3
CDR3 DNA: TGTGCCAGCAGTTACGACAGGATCGAGAACACCATATATTTT
CDR3 protein: CASSYDRIENTIYF

clone size: -
D gene: TRBD2
V gene: TRBV10-2
J gene: TRBJ2-1
CDR3 DNA: TGCGCCAGCAGGCCACTAGCGGGAGGGCCAAGAACCTACAATGAGCAGTTCTTC
CDR3 protein: CASRPLAGGPRTYNEQFF

clone size: -
D gene: TRBD2
V gene: TRBV29-1
J gene: TRBJ2-1
CDR3 DNA: TGCAGCGGACACATCGGGCTAGCGGGCTTCAATGAGCAGTTCTTC
CDR3 protein: CSGHIGLAGFNEQFF

clone size: -
D gene: -
V gene: TRBV9
J gene: TRBJ2-6
CDR3 DNA: TGTGCCAGCAGCGTAGTCCCCTTGGGCTCTGGGAGCTGGGAGGCCAACGTCCTGACTTTC
CDR3 protein: CASSVVPLGSGSWEANVLTF

clone size: -
D gene: TRBD2
V gene: TRBV6-5
J gene: TRBJ2-2
CDR3 DNA: TGTGCCAGCAACCACGGAGCGGGAGTTACCGGGGAGCTGTTTTTT
CDR3 protein: CASNHGAGVTGELFF

clone size: once
D gene: TRBD2
V gene: TRBV29-1
J gene: TRBJ2-1
CDR3 DNA: TGCAGCGTTGTGGGGAGCGGGAAGACCTACAATGAGCAGTTCTTC
CDR3 protein: CSVVGSGKTYNEQFF

clone size: few
D gene: TRBD2
V gene: TRBV3-1/TRBV3-2
J gene: TRBJ2-3
CDR3 DNA: TGTGCCAGCAGCCTGCATGGGCGGGAGGGCACCACAGATACGCAGTATTTT
CDR3 protein: CASSLHGREGTTDTQYF

clone size: -
D gene: TRBD1
V gene: TRBV11-2
J gene: TRBJ1-3
CDR3 DNA: TGTGCCAGCAGCCCAGGACAGGGGGCTAAATCGACGGGTGGAAACACCATATATTTT
CDR3 protein: CASSPGQGAKSTGGNTIYF

clone size: -
D gene: -
V gene: TRBV5-4
J gene: TRBJ2-7
CDR3 DNA: TGTGCCAGCAGCTCCCGCGCTAGCCAACTCCACGAGCAGTACTTC
CDR3 protein: CASSSRASQLHEQYF

clone size: -
D gene: -
V gene: TRBV5-6
J gene: TRBJ1-5
CDR3 DNA: TGTGCCAGCAGCCGACACCGGCGCAATCAGCCCCAGCATTTT
CDR3 protein: CASSRHRRNQPQHF